This T cell receptor (beta chain) emerged from a study of blood T cell repertoires in COVID-19 (dated by TCRdb to 2020 to 2022). Concerning the study at large: Samples from collaborators originated in the United States, Italy and Spain and spanned both the acute and convalescent phases of COVID-19. The material from the prospective study consisted of cDNA or gDNA derived from T cells, B-cell-depleted T cells, or PBMCs. Subjects who had been exposed to COVID-19, were actively infected with it, or had recovered from it provided the deeply sampled blood TCRbeta repertoires that made up the dataset. The repertoires were made available in a free public database intended to serve as a resource for research on the immune response to SARS-CoV-2. Samples came from the ongoing ImmuneRACE study (first 160 participants) plus 1,254 subjects from 6 global collaborators. The sample metadata nearly always contained a de-identified subject ID, COVID-19 status, age in years and sex. HLA class I and class II types, where available, came from metadata supplied by the sample provider rather than from assay-based typing.

The research as a whole found: The amount of clinical and demographic metadata varied by source and participant and was provided uncurated.

Collaborating institutions collected whole blood in K2EDTA tubes following their own protocols. Collaborator samples were shipped for TCRbeta analysis as frozen whole blood, isolated PBMCs, or DNA extracted from either sample type. The immunoSEQ Assay, a bias-controlled multiplex PCR, was used to amplify TCRbeta CDR3 regions from genomic DNA. The original methods were these. Nucleated cell counts per sample were estimated from amplification of reference gene primers within the assay. To quantify the absolute abundance of each unique TCRbeta CDR3 rearrangement, sequence reads were collapsed and filtered. For each sample, productive Simpson clonality was calculated by taking the square root of Simpson's diversity index across productive rearrangements. In its TCRdb copy, this immuneACCESS table keeps in-frame sequences only and misses some clones. Where compared with another copy, unresolved V genes explain less than half of these, and the others have no known cause. The DNA was the basis for D and trimming; V, J and clone size are from that table. The sample table records about 83,000 clones; about 76% of these occur just once. Less than 20% of the sample is in the top ten clones.

V loses 6 bases, J loses 8 bases, and the germline ends lie 14 bases apart. Reading the germline V gene (reference sequence) gives CDR1 LNHDA and CDR2 SQIVND. From the cysteine up to the phenylalanine, the CDR3 has a length of 13 residues. The DNA shown is the 39-base CDR3, in frame from base 1. Of note for this clone: Its recognized antigen is unknown. The sample holds no much larger clone one base away, and base qualities are not on file.

This receptor was obtained from a woman older than 75 with active or convalescent COVID-19. The rearrangement joined TRBV19 to TRBJ2-1; D gene: possibly TRBD1, on 5 matching bases. The source material was peripheral blood. The CDR3 protein is CASSRTVRDEQFF. The DNA sequence is given as TGTGCCAGTAGCCGAACCGTCAGGGATGAGCAGTTCTTC.